The following is a T cell receptor beta chain sequence with its context. Blood samples were obtained at baseline, cycle 4 day 1, and cycle 7 day 1. This sample stems from a study of OX40 agonist ivuxolimab in advanced cancers. Profiled with immunoSEQ multiplex PCR; TCRdb holds only in-frame clones, not every one. The table lists 30,000 or so clones, more than 70% of them singletons. The trim removed 0 bases at V and 6 bases at J, leaving 1 base unmatched. From germline, CDR1 is PRHDT and CDR2 FYEKMQ (reference sequence). CDR3 length equals 15 residues. Source: CD4+ or CD8+ T cells sorted from blood, taken in a trial of the OX40 agonist ivuxolimab. The V call is TRBV13, the J call TRBJ1-4; the match to TRBD1 covers 10 bases. The TCR comes from an adult with an advanced solid tumor such as melanoma, head and neck, liver or kidney cancer. The CDR3 sequence: CASSLGGTGDEKLFF. CDR3 coding DNA: TGTGCCAGCAGCTTAGGCGGGACAGGGGATGAAAAACTGTTTTTT.